The 5 T cell receptor beta chains below come from one sample, sequenced in a study of CD8 T cells in Susac syndrome. Reverse transcription of roughly 0.5 to 1 ug RNA was carried out with random hexamers. TCRdb processed the immunoSEQ multiplex PCR reads anew with MiXCR; each CDR3 protein has one entry. The sample records approximately 220,000 distinct CDR3 sequences, about 94% being singletons. The sample consisted of CD8+ T cells from PBMCs. Receptor source: a human donor with multiple sclerosis.

The chain joins TRBV15 to TRBJ1-2, with a weak D call TRBD1 (6 bases). This CDR3 is built from 13 residues. V was trimmed by 5 bases and J by 4 bases, leaving 11 bases between them. Germline V gene data show CDR1 as LNHNV and CDR2 as YYDKDF (reference sequence). In nucleotides, the CDR3 is TGTGCCACCAGCGAGGGGGGCGGCTATGGCTACACCTTC. Amino acids: CATSEGGGYGYTF.

CDR3 in amino acids: CASSHLSQGTGELFF. The CDR3 nucleotides read TGTGCCAGCAGCCACCTCTCCCAGGGAACCGGGGAGCTGTTTTTT. This chain links TRBV14 with TRBJ2-2, with D possibly being TRBD1 (5 bases). Looked up from germline, CDR1 is SGHDN and CDR2 is FVKESK. Trimming pared 3 bases from V and 5 bases from J, leaving 13 bases between. The CDR3 is 15 amino acids.

The chain is built from TRBV7-9 and TRBJ2-7; no reliable D call. Deletions cut 5 bases from V and 0 bases from J, with 8 bases between. Germline V gene data show CDR1 as SEHNR and CDR2 as FQNEAQ (reference sequence). CDR3 length equals 13 residues. CDR3 sequence: CASSPTISYEQYF. The CDR3 coding sequence is TGTGCCAGCAGCCCTACTATCTCCTACGAGCAGTACTTC.

V and J are TRBV6-1 and TRBJ2-1; D is unclear. Trimming took 6 bases from V and 0 from J, leaving 15 bases between them. In germline, CDR1 is MNHNS, CDR2 SASEGT. This CDR3 has 16 residues. The CDR3 bases are TGTGCCAGCAGAAATCTAGGATTGGGCTCCTACAATGAGCAGTTCTTC. This translates into CASRNLGLGSYNEQFF.

The chain links TRBV28 to TRBJ2-7; D is possibly TRBD1 (6 bases). The CDR3 length is 14 residues. V was pared by 7 bases and J by 4 bases, with 17 bases between. Germline assignment: CDR1 MDHEN and CDR2 SYDVKM. The CDR3, as DNA: TGTGCCAGCACCACATCCGGGACACCATACGAGCAGTACTTC. It specifies CASTTSGTPYEQYF.